The 25 T cell receptor beta chains presented below share a single source sample, sequenced in a study of shared clonotypes between healthy human individuals. The naive CD8 population came from CD45RO-negative cells selected for CCR7, without terminally differentiated effector memory CD45RA+ cells. Produced via immunoSEQ multiplex PCR; TCRdb's table is partial and in-frame only. The sample yields some 2 million clones, less than 95% seen once. The specimen sequenced was naive CD8+ T cells sorted from blood. Receptor source: a man younger than 30 in good health.

This clone has only one observation. The chain joins TRBV6-5 to TRBJ2-5, with D tentatively TRBD2 (6 bases). CDR1 is MNHEY, CDR2 SVGAGI, per germline. This CDR3 spans 14 amino acids. Trimming cost V 4 bases and J 2 bases, with 11 bases left between them. The CDR3 protein is CASSSGGEQETQYF. In DNA form, the CDR3 reads TGTGCCAGCAGTTCAGGCGGGGAGCAAGAGACCCAGTACTTC.

About this clone: Other DNA sequences in this sample translate to the same CDR3. The V and J genes are TRBV27 and TRBJ1-6; 8 bases are shared with TRBD1. The CDR3 totals 14 residues. V lost 3 bases, J lost 6 bases, and 1 base stayed unmatched. Germline CDR1 MNHEY, CDR2 SMNVEV (reference sequence). CDR3 protein: CASSFQGANSPLHF. CDR3 DNA: TGTGCCAGCAGTTTTCAGGGGGCTAATTCACCCCTCCACTTT.

As for this clone: This same CDR3 is encoded by further DNA sequences in the sample. The chain uses TRBV27 and TRBJ2-7; a possible D gene is TRBD1 (6 bases). The V gene's germline CDR1 is MNHEY and CDR2 SMNVEV (reference sequence). CDR3 length equals 14 residues. V was cut by 6 bases and J by 2 bases, with 14 bases left in between. CDR3 amino acids: CASSLLGTTYEQYF. The CDR3 nucleotides read TGTGCCAGCAGCCTCTTGGGGACAACCTACGAGCAGTACTTC.

This chain connects TRBV4-1 to TRBJ2-2; D is possibly TRBD2 (5 bases). Germline-derived CDR1 and CDR2 are MGHRA and YSYEKL. The V and J ends lost 4 bases and 3 bases respectively, with 12 bases between them. The CDR3 contains 15 residues. CDR3 region: CASSPRTGYTGELFF. CDR3 nucleotides: TGCGCCAGCAGCCCCCGGACGGGATACACCGGGGAGCTGTTTTTT.

This chain joins TRBV25-1 and TRBJ2-3, with 11 bases identical to TRBD2. Germline values: CDR1 MGHDK, CDR2 SYGVNS. CDR3 size: 17 residues. The V segment lost 4 bases and the J segment 2 bases; nucleotides outside the gene matches: 8. The chain's CDR3 is CASSGPLLAGATDTQYF. The CDR3 DNA follows: TGTGCCAGCAGTGGGCCCTTACTAGCGGGAGCCACAGATACGCAGTATTTT.

The V and J genes are TRBV13 and TRBJ1-4; 8 nucleotides align to TRBD1. The CDR3 runs to 15 residues. The germline V gene has CDR1 PRHDT and CDR2 FYEKMQ (reference sequence). The trim removed 4 bases at V and 7 bases at J, leaving 8 bases unmatched. For the CDR3, the DNA is TGTGCCAGCAGCTCCCAGGGGGCTTGGGGTGAAAAACTGTTTTTT. Its protein product is CASSSQGAWGEKLFF.

This clone turned up a few times. The chain recombines TRBV7-9 with TRBJ1-2; D call uncertain. The CDR3 spans 14 residues. Trimming shortened V by 1 base and J by 7 bases, and 13 bases separated the two germline ends. CDR1 is SEHNR and CDR2 is FQNEAQ in the germline V gene (reference sequence). DNA of the CDR3: TGTGCCAGCAGCTTAGTTGACCAATTGGGTGGCTACACCTTC. It is translated as CASSLVDQLGGYTF.

V is TRBV19 and J is TRBJ2-3; possible D gene TRBD1, 5 bases. This CDR3 is built from 13 residues. Between the trimmed V and J ends, which lost 2 bases and 6 bases, there was a span of 9 bases. Germline lookup yields CDR1 LNHDA and CDR2 SQIVND (reference sequence). In DNA, the CDR3 is TGTGCCAGTAGTATATATGCAGGGGATACGCAGTATTTT. Its protein is CASSIYAGDTQYF. Based on the CDR3 plus reference TRBV19 and TRBJ2-3, the full variable domain is DGGITQSPKYLFRKEGQNVTLSCEQNLNHDAMYWYRQDPGQGLRLIYYSQIVNDFQKGDIAEGYSVSREKKESFPLTVTSAQKNPTAFYLCASSIYAGDTQYFGPGTRLTVL.

V gene TRBV14 combines with J gene TRBJ1-2, with D unclear. The V end was cut by 1 base, the J end by 1 base, with 10 bases between. There are 15 residues in the CDR3. In germline, CDR1 is SGHDN, CDR2 FVKESK. CDR3 protein: CASSQGPVFNYGYTF. CDR3 nucleotide sequence: TGTGCCAGCAGCCAAGGGCCAGTTTTTAACTATGGCTACACCTTC.

This chain uses TRBV27 with TRBJ2-3; TRBD1 agrees at 12 bases. This CDR3 is 15 amino acids long. Germline V CDR1 and CDR2: MNHEY, SMNVEV (reference sequence). The ends lost 6 bases at V and 5 bases at J; junction bases unmatched: 6. As DNA, the CDR3 is TGTGCCAGCAGCTGGGACAGGGGGCATGGAGATACGCAGTATTTT. Its protein is CASSWDRGHGDTQYF.

Details on this clone: Different DNA sequences within this sample yield the same CDR3. V usage is TRBV5-1 and J usage is TRBJ1-1; TRBD1 matches at 9 bases. J was trimmed by 4 bases and V by 5 bases; bases with no gene match: 0. Germline CDR1 is SGHRS and CDR2 is YFSETQ. The CDR3 length is 12 residues. The CDR3 nucleotides read TGCGCCAGCAGACAGGGGGCCACTGAAGCTTTCTTT. Translating it yields CASRQGATEAFF. The whole variable domain, remainder taken from reference TRBV5-1 and TRBJ1-1, is KAGVTQTPRYLIKTRGQQVTLSCSPISGHRSVSWYQQTPGQGLQFLFEYFSETQRNKGNFPGRFSGRQFSNSRSEMNVSTLELGDSALYLCASRQGATEAFFGQGTRLTVV.

The chain has TRBV11-1 and TRBJ1-2; no clear D. Germline V gene sequence: CDR1 SGHAT, CDR2 FQDESV (reference sequence). Trimming pared 5 bases from V and 4 bases from J, leaving 14 bases between. The CDR3 is 14 amino acids. The CDR3 coding sequence is TGTGCCAGCAGCCTGACCGGTGATGGCTATGGCTACACCTTC. The encoded protein is CASSLTGDGYGYTF. Combining the CDR3 with reference TRBV11-1 and TRBJ1-2 gives the whole variable domain EAEVAQSPRYKITEKSQAVAFWCDPISGHATLYWYRQILGQGPELLVQFQDESVVDDSQLPKDRFSAERLKGVDSTLKIQPAELGDSAMYLCASSLTGDGYGYTFGSGTRLTVV.

V and J are TRBV6-6 and TRBJ2-7; 9 bases match TRBD1. The CDR3 runs to 13 residues. Unmatched junction bases numbered 2, after V lost 2 bases and J lost 6 bases. Per the germline V gene, CDR1 is MNHNY and CDR2 is SVGAGI (reference sequence). The CDR3 region is CASSYGTGFEQYF. The CDR3 DNA reads as TGTGCCAGCAGTTACGGGACAGGGTTCGAGCAGTACTTC.

The chain joins TRBV29-1 to TRBJ2-7; maybe TRBD1 (5 bases). Germline V gene data show CDR1 as SQVTM and CDR2 as ANQGSEA. The CDR3 consists of 13 residues. With 2 bases removed from V and 0 bases from J, the gap between germline ends came to 8 bases. The CDR3 bases are TGCAGCGTTGAACAGGGCTACTCCTACGAGCAGTACTTC. It encodes CSVEQGYSYEQYF.

CDR3 amino acids: CASSPTQDRTLYTEAFF. DNA of the CDR3: TGTGCCAGCAGCCCGACCCAAGACAGGACTCTCTACACTGAAGCTTTCTTT. V gene TRBV7-9 combines with J gene TRBJ1-1, with D maybe TRBD1 (6 bases). Per the germline V gene, CDR1 is SEHNR and CDR2 is FQNEAQ (reference sequence). V lost 5 bases and J lost 3, with 22 bases in between. CDR3 length: 17 amino acids. Filled out from reference TRBV7-9 and TRBJ1-1, the complete variable domain reads DTGVSQNPRHKITKRGQNVTFRCDPISEHNRLYWYRQTLGQGPEFLTYFQNEAQLEKSRLLSDRFSAERPKGSFSTLEIQRTEQGDSAMYLCASSPTQDRTLYTEAFFGQGTRLTVV.

V gene TRBV19 combines with J gene TRBJ2-3; D gene uncertain. The ends were cut back, 1 base at V and 2 bases at J, with 7 bases in the middle. Germline lookup yields CDR1 LNHDA and CDR2 SQIVND (reference sequence). CDR3 length: 14 residues. CDR3: CASSIAQNTDTQYF. CDR3 in DNA: TGTGCCAGTAGTATAGCTCAGAACACAGATACGCAGTATTTT.

This CDR3 reads CASSIGEGGYTF. In nucleotides, the CDR3 is TGTGCCAGCAGCATTGGGGAGGGCGGCTACACCTTC. The rearrangement joins TRBV28 to TRBJ1-2; D unresolved. Germline CDR1 and CDR2: MDHEN and SYDVKM. V lost 6 bases and J lost 8, with 13 bases in between. The length of the CDR3 is 12 residues.

This chain's CDR3 is CASSPSGGGQETQYF. DNA for the CDR3: TGTGCCAGCAGTCCCAGCGGGGGGGGGCAAGAGACCCAGTACTTC. The chain is built from TRBV27 and TRBJ2-5, with 10 positions matching TRBD2. V lost 5 bases and J lost 2; bases outside the gene matches: 5. Germline V gene data show CDR1 as MNHEY and CDR2 as SMNVEV (reference sequence). CDR3 length: 15 residues.

V usage is TRBV28 and J usage is TRBJ1-2; unclear D gene. V was clipped by 3 bases and J by 4 bases, with 15 bases between them. This CDR3 spans 15 amino acids. The germline V gene has CDR1 MDHEN and CDR2 SYDVKM. CDR3 loop: CASSLSGLLGYGYTF. CDR3 in DNA: TGTGCCAGCAGTTTGTCCGGGCTCCTAGGCTATGGCTACACCTTC.

V usage is TRBV9 and J usage is TRBJ2-7; 7 nucleotides agree with TRBD1. CDR3 length: 15 amino acids. The V gene's germline CDR1 is SGDLS and CDR2 YYNGEE. Trimming removed 1 base from V and 1 base from J; junction bases left unmatched: 5. CDR3 nucleotide sequence: TGTGCCAGCAGCGTAACGACAGGGCAATCCTACGAGCAGTACTTC. It specifies CASSVTTGQSYEQYF. The complete variable domain, with remaining parts taken from reference TRBV9 and TRBJ2-7, reads DSGVTQTPKHLITATGQRVTLRCSPRSGDLSVYWYQQSLDQGLQFLIQYYNGEERAKGNILERFSAQQFPDLHSELNLSSLELGDSALYFCASSVTTGQSYEQYFGPGTRLTVT.

This chain uses TRBV7-9 with TRBJ2-2; weak D call: TRBD2 (5 bases). V lost 5 bases and J lost 7, with 8 bases in between. The CDR3 spans 12 residues. The germline CDR1 and CDR2 sequences are SEHNR and FQNEAQ (reference sequence). CDR3 nucleotides: TGTGCCAGCAGCCACGGAGGCGGGGAGCTGTTTTTT. This sequence encodes CASSHGGGELFF.

This clone was observed a single time. This same CDR3 is encoded by further DNA sequences in the sample. As DNA, the CDR3 is TGTGCCAGCAGTGATAGGACAGATACGCAGTATTTT. This sequence encodes CASSDRTDTQYF. This chain joins TRBV2 and TRBJ2-3; D not certain. The CDR3 runs 12 residues. Germline CDR1 reads SNHLY; CDR2 reads FYNNEI. The V and J ends lost 3 bases and 3 bases respectively, with 4 bases between them.

This sequence joins TRBV7-8 and TRBJ1-2; TRBD1 might be the D (5 bases). Germline V gives CDR1 SGHVS, CDR2 FQNEAQ. V was shortened by 5 bases and J by 4 bases, with 17 bases between the two germline ends. The CDR3 contains 15 residues. CDR3 coding DNA: TGTGCCAGCAGCCCGGGGGGGTGGTCGACCTATGGCTACACCTTC. It translates to CASSPGGWSTYGYTF.

Turning to this clone: Its ends do not fully match the called genes, so a read error is possible. In DNA, the CDR3 is TGTGCTAGCAGCCACCCGGGGCTAGTACCCATCTTC. Residues: CASSHPGLVPIF. This rearrangement joins TRBV7-7 to TRBJ2-1, with D perhaps matching TRBD1 or TRBD2 (5 bases each). This CDR3 has 12 residues. Germline assignment: CDR1 SSHAT and CDR2 FNYEAQ (reference sequence).

V gene TRBV11-3 combines with J gene TRBJ2-1, with D perhaps TRBD2 (7 bases). V shed 5 bases and J shed 8 bases, with 25 bases lying between them. The germline V gene has CDR1 SGHNT and CDR2 YENEEA. The CDR3 contains 17 residues. The CDR3 sequence is CASSPLGTGGSFDEQFF. CDR3 bases: TGTGCCAGCAGCCCCCTTGGGACGGGGGGCTCGTTCGATGAGCAGTTCTTC.